Detailed here is one TCR beta chain. Here immunoSEQ multiplex PCR was the method, and the copy in TCRdb shows in-frame clones only, minus some. The data show 65,000 to 90,000 clones, with about 93% seen just once and under 10% held by the top ten. The record originates from a study of OX40 agonist ivuxolimab in advanced cancers. The wider study: Ivuxolimab, an agonist antibody against OX40 (CD134), was given to patients. The group had a mean age of approximately 60 years, ranged from roughly 20 to 80, and was 82.7% male. Patients undergoing dose escalation presented with hepatocellular carcinoma, melanoma, renal cell or head and neck cancer.

Germline CDR1 and CDR2: SGHDT and YYEEEE. The CDR3 contains 14 residues. V was shortened by 5 bases and J by 9 bases, with 15 bases between the two germline ends. This chain connects TRBV5-6 to TRBJ1-6; no definite D call. The specimen was CD4+ or CD8+ T cells sorted from blood, collected in a trial of the OX40 agonist ivuxolimab. The TCR comes from an adult with an advanced solid tumor such as melanoma, head and neck, liver or kidney cancer. The CDR3 protein is CASRSEFELSPLHF. The CDR3 region has the DNA TGTGCCAGCAGGTCGGAATTTGAGCTTTCACCCCTCCACTTT.